This T cell receptor (beta chain) is drawn from a study of T cell responses to AZD1222 COVID-19 vaccine. Study-level points and caveats: There were repertoire samples only from the period after the peak T cell response.

This CDR3 spans 12 amino acids. Trimming stripped 7 bases from V and 4 bases from J, with 10 bases between. Germline CDR1 reads SNHLY; CDR2 reads FYNNEI. Points on this clone: What it binds is not known.

The table came from immunoSEQ multiplex PCR; TCRdb's copy has only in-frame clones and leaves some out. The data show 100,000 to 150,000 clones, over 85% seen once. The source of this sequence is an adult in good health. Material: peripheral blood, obtained on day 0 of AZD1222 vaccination. The gene calls are TRBV2 and TRBJ1-2, with D unresolved. The CDR3 DNA reads TGTGCCAGCACCACGCAAGGCTATGGCTACACCTTC. As protein: CASTTQGYGYTF.